This T cell receptor beta chain was identified during a study of shared T cell receptors in the human thymus. Germline CDR1 reads SNHLY; CDR2 reads FYNNEI. The CDR3 is 13 amino acids. Trimming stripped 4 bases from V and 11 bases from J, with 15 bases between. Data came from immunoSEQ multiplex PCR; TCRdb stores just in-frame clones and leaves some out. The sample has hundreds of thousands of clones; around 89% are singletons. These same data were also listed under a study on human thymus T cells. Per that study: Infants, healthy and Finnish, who were having corrective surgery for congenital heart defects served as donors. Corrective cardiac surgery supplied the resected thymus tissue. A high degree of thymic repertoire overlap among unrelated individuals was reported in related research.

The TCR comes from a boy in the first two years of life with a congenital heart defect. The V gene is TRBV2, the J gene TRBJ1-3; D is ambiguous. Material: thymocytes. The CDR3 DNA sequence: TGTGCCAGCAGTGTATCAGGTCCCTCGCCCATATATTTT. It encodes CASSVSGPSPIYF. Supplemented by reference TRBV2 and TRBJ1-3, the full variable domain reads EPEVTQTPSHQVTQMGQEVILRCVPISNHLYFYWYRQILGQKVEFLVSFYNNEISEKSEIFDDQFSVERPDGSNFTLKIRSTKLEDSAMYFCASSVSGPSPIYFGEGSWLTVV.